This T cell receptor (beta chain) was recovered during a study of cytomegalovirus exposure and HLA in healthy donors. Whole-study results and caveats: A cluster of highly shared sequence variants was likely a sequencing artifact.

The donors (healthy individuals) were bone marrow donors. A remark on this clone: What it binds is not known.

CDR1 MNHEY and CDR2 SVGAGI come from the germline V gene. Trimming removed 2 bases from V and 4 bases from J; junction bases left unmatched: 10. CDR3 length equals 16 residues. The PCR employed 60 Vbeta primers together with 13 Jbeta primers. Sequenced by immunoSEQ multiplex PCR; TCRdb stores in-frame clones only, minus some. Among approximately 110,000 clones listed, approximately 70% were seen once. The rearrangement uses TRBV6-5 and TRBJ2-7, with TRBD1 identical over 8 bases. Source material: PBMCs. The source is an older woman in good health and CMV-seropositive. CDR3 sequence (DNA): TGTGCCAGCAGTTACGACTCTACAGGGGGAAAATACGAGCAGTACTTC. Translation gives CASSYDSTGGKYEQYF.